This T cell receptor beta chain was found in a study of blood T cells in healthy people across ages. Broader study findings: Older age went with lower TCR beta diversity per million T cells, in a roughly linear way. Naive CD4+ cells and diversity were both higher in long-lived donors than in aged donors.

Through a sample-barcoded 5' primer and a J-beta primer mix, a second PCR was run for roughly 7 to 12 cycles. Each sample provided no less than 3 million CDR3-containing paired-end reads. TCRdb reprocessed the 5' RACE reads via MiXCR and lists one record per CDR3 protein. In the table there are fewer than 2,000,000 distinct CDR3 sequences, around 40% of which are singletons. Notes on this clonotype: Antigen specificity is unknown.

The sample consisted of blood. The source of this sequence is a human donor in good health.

As DNA, the CDR3 is TGTGCCAGCAGTTATTTACAGAACACCGGGGAGCTGTTTTTT. It encodes CASSYLQNTGELFF. This chain links TRBV6-5 with TRBJ2-2, with D uncertain. This CDR3 has 14 residues. Per the germline V gene, CDR1 is MNHEY and CDR2 is SVGAGI. The V and J ends lost 3 bases and 1 base respectively, with 6 bases between them.